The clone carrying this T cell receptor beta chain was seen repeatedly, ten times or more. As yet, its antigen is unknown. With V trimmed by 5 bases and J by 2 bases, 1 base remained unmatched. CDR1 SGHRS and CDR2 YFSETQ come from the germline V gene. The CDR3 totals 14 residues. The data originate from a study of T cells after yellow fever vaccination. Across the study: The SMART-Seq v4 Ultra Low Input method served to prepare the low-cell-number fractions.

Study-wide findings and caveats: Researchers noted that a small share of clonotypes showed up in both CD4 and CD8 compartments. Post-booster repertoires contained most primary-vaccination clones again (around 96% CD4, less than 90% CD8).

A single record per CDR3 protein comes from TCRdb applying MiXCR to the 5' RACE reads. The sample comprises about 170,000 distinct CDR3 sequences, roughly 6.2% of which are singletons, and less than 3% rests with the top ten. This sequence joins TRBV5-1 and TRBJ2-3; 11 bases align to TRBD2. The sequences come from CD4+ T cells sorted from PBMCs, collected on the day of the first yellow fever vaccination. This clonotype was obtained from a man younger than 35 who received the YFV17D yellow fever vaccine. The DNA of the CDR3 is TGCGCCAGCAGGACTAGCGGGGCCACAGATACGCAGTATTTT. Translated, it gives CASRTSGATDTQYF.